A selection of T cell receptor beta chains follows, all from one sample in a study of tumor-infiltrating lymphocytes in primary liver carcinoma. In TCRdb, the multiplex PCR reads were re-called with MiXCR into one record per CDR3 protein. The sample has 310,000 or so distinct CDR3 sequences, about 65% seen once. The specimen was peripheral blood. The receptors stem from a man in his forties with primary liver carcinoma and hepatitis B virus infection. CDR3s include the opening cysteine and the closing phenylalanine or tryptophan.

j_gene	v_gene	CDR3aa
TRBJ2-5	TRBV5-1	CASSPGTEQETQYF
TRBJ2-7	TRBV29-1	CSAILAGMSYEQYF
TRBJ2-7	TRBV25-1	CATEQGHGQYF
TRBJ2-7	TRBV4-3	CASSQGTIRGAGSSGRAYEQYF
TRBJ1-2	TRBV12-3/TRBV12-4	CISSLGQNGYTF
TRBJ2-1	TRBV7-9	CASSVGQGHNEQFF
TRBJ2-1	TRBV5-6	CASSLGGTSRGMGSYNEQFF
TRBJ2-4	TRBV11-2	CASSLIQGTQNIQYF
TRBJ2-3	TRBV11-3	CASSPGGGPTYAQYF
TRBJ2-7	TRBV6-2/TRBV6-3	CASTGARQYEQYF